This is a list of T cell receptor beta chains from one sample in a study of blood T cell repertoires in COVID-19. Only in-frame clones appear in the TCRdb table, and some are missing; sequencing was by immunoSEQ multiplex PCR. The table lists approximately 63,000 clones, about nine tenths of them singletons, with 1.3% in the top ten. The source material was peripheral blood. These receptor sequences come from a woman over 75 with acute or convalescent COVID-19. CDR3s include the opening cysteine and the closing phenylalanine or tryptophan.

V gene	CDR3 protein
TRBV6-1	CASSELAGGGFNEQFF
TRBV6-4	CASSKRGGDTDTQYF
TRBV3-1/TRBV3-2	CASSQWDRNTEAFF
TRBV15	CATSRDRGQETQYF
TRBV19	CASSTPDISTSGNTIYF
TRBV4-1	CASSPSESLGGGFEKLFF
TRBV6-5	CASSYQGGNTEAFF
TRBV27	CASSKSGGYTGELFF
TRBV20-1	CSASGIGLSEQFF
TRBV5-4	CASSLDLGLAGGATDTQYF
TRBV7-2	CASSLGAGAGQETQYF
TRBV7-3	CASSPRGGNQPQHF
TRBV11-2	CASSLASGQPQHF
TRBV18	CASSPSGYLYGYTF
TRBV19	CASSMGTGGYNSPLHF
TRBV19	CATSTGQETQYF
TRBV7-2	CASSLAGRPEGYTF
TRBV5-4	CASSLNLASGKSYNEQFF
TRBV9	CASRAGVNGELFF
TRBV28	CASSSGQAISYEQYF
TRBV7-3	CASSQGAGNTIYF
TRBV3-1/TRBV3-2	CASSLTTYEQYF
TRBV7-3	CASSLAGGRNNEQFF
TRBV9	CASSGVSGSDEQFF
TRBV5-1	CASSLGGPGNTEAFF
TRBV5-4	CASSPAPGGNTGELFF
TRBV9	CASSLAGHGDGTQYF
TRBV20-1	CRGGEDYGYTF
TRBV30	CAWTSAYNEQFF
TRBV7-5	CVRSLVGHNSPLHF
TRBV5-1	CASSPQPSGRNNYEQYF
TRBV5-1	CASSSGTTDTQYF
TRBV28	CASSFSGGGNTIYF
TRBV28	CASSLGGGPYGYTF
TRBV5-1	CATRTRQGSYNEQFF
TRBV12-3/TRBV12-4	CASSRDSLYGYTF
TRBV7-3	CASSSRGLGLSNTEAFF
TRBV5-1	CASSFGGNTDTQYF
TRBV19	CASSSTGTGKETQYF
TRBV6-2/TRBV6-3	CASSDPGQGHSEAFF
TRBV5-1	CASSFIAGSSYEQYF
TRBV4-2	CASSHRREGRAYNEQFF
TRBV9	CASSPRTIPLIDTQYF
TRBV5-1	CASSLAKGTEAFF
TRBV5-1	CASRTSTEGAHEQYF
TRBV19	CASSIGGSGSYNEQFF
TRBV5-8	CASRLLVIRETQYF
TRBV28	CASSLRRELFF
TRBV4-2	CASSLTGNTEAFF
TRBV29-1	CSVPKGTASTDTQYF
TRBV9	CASSASGGTDYQETQYF
TRBV14	CASSQVTGGYTEAFF
TRBV14	CASSQGTWRSSTDTQYF
TRBV3-1/TRBV3-2	CASSQDFTGSYEQYF
TRBV30	CAWSVGGWGEKLFF
TRBV3-1/TRBV3-2	CASSQAPGGNTEAFF
TRBV6-5	CASSYLFEETQYF
TRBV6-2/TRBV6-3	CASSYYGPGRDPYEQYF